This TCR beta chain comes out of a study of blood T cell repertoires in COVID-19. The CDR3 spans 15 residues. J lost 0 bases, V lost 6 bases, and 7 bases had no gene match. Germline V gives CDR1 MNHNY, CDR2 SVGAGI (reference sequence). Produced via immunoSEQ multiplex PCR; TCRdb's table is partial and in-frame only. The sample has approximately 270,000 clones; approximately 85% are singletons. Material for sequencing was peripheral blood. The source of this sequence is a woman aged 65 to 85 with acute or convalescent COVID-19. The chain employs TRBV6-6 and TRBJ1-1, with 7 bases lining up with TRBD1. As DNA, the CDR3 is TGTGCCAGCAGACACGACAGGGTCTTGAACACTGAAGCTTTCTTT. It codes for CASRHDRVLNTEAFF.